These T cell receptor beta chains were read from a single sample in a study of T cell repertoires in cytomegalovirus infection. These TCRs are of unknown antigen specificity. TCRdb recomputed calls from the reads with MiXCR, one row per CDR3 protein. The repertoire holds about 920,000 distinct CDR3 sequences, with around 32% as singletons. Here the sequenced sample was cultured CD8+ T cells from PBMCs, taken from culture after CMV antigen stimulation. Source of these receptors: a human donor in good health (CMV status not recorded). Some clones in this sample may be carry-over from other donors' samples. Each CDR3 is given with its conserved first and last residue. D genes are given only for firm matches. The size of a clone is reported for some rows only, either as once, few or many, or as a class for expanded clones.

d_call: NA; v_call: TRBV7-8; clone_size: NA; j_call: TRBJ1-1; cdr3_nt: TGTGCCAGCAGCTTAGACAGGCTGCGGGAGAGCACTGAAGCTTTCTTT; cdr3_aa: CASSLDRLRESTEAFF
d_call: NA; v_call: TRBV29-1; clone_size: NA; j_call: TRBJ2-1; cdr3_nt: TGCAGCGTTGAACTGAGATACAATGAGCAGTTCTTC; cdr3_aa: CSVELRYNEQFF
d_call: TRBD1; v_call: TRBV15; clone_size: few; j_call: TRBJ1-5; cdr3_nt: TGTGCCACCAGCACCCTTTGGGACAGTCATAGCAATCAGCCCCAGCATTTT; cdr3_aa: CATSTLWDSHSNQPQHF
d_call: NA; v_call: TRBV7-9; clone_size: NA; j_call: TRBJ2-5; cdr3_nt: TGTGCCAGCAGCGGGTTGAGGGTTGGGGAGACCCAGTACTTC; cdr3_aa: CASSGLRVGETQYF
d_call: NA; v_call: TRBV7-6; clone_size: many; j_call: TRBJ1-3; cdr3_nt: TGTGCCAGCAGCTTAGGAGGCTCTGAGCCTGGAAACACCATATATTTT; cdr3_aa: CASSLGGSEPGNTIYF
d_call: TRBD1; v_call: TRBV12-3/TRBV12-4; clone_size: few; j_call: TRBJ1-6; cdr3_nt: TGTGCCAGCAGCGAGGACAGGCCTAATAATTCACCCCTCCACTTT; cdr3_aa: CASSEDRPNNSPLHF
d_call: NA; v_call: TRBV6-5; clone_size: NA; j_call: TRBJ1-5; cdr3_nt: TGTGCCAGCAGCCTCTCGTCCATTTATAGCAATCAGCCCCAGCATTTT; cdr3_aa: CASSLSSIYSNQPQHF
d_call: TRBD2; v_call: TRBV2; clone_size: few; j_call: TRBJ2-7; cdr3_nt: TGTGCCAGCAGTGATCCGGGACTAGCGGGTTCCTACGAGCAGTACTTC; cdr3_aa: CASSDPGLAGSYEQYF
d_call: NA; v_call: TRBV6-8; clone_size: NA; j_call: TRBJ1-2; cdr3_nt: TGTGCCAGCAGCGTAATCGGTACCGGTGGCTACACCTTC; cdr3_aa: CASSVIGTGGYTF
d_call: NA; v_call: TRBV12-3/TRBV12-4; clone_size: NA; j_call: TRBJ1-2; cdr3_nt: TGTGCCAGCAGTTCCGGATCGGGGCAGAATGGCTACACCTTC; cdr3_aa: CASSSGSGQNGYTF
d_call: NA; v_call: TRBV15; clone_size: NA; j_call: TRBJ2-7; cdr3_nt: TGTGCCACCAGCAGAGATTTGGGCCAATCCCACGAGCAGTACTTC; cdr3_aa: CATSRDLGQSHEQYF
d_call: NA; v_call: TRBV6-6; clone_size: few; j_call: TRBJ1-6; cdr3_nt: TGTGCCAGCAGTTACTCGCAGGGAGGATCCTATAATTCACCCCTCCACTTT; cdr3_aa: CASSYSQGGSYNSPLHF
d_call: NA; v_call: TRBV5-1; clone_size: NA; j_call: TRBJ1-3; cdr3_nt: TGCGCCAGCAGCCCTAGACAGGCCAGCTCTGGAAACACCATATATTTT; cdr3_aa: CASSPRQASSGNTIYF